The present entry profiles one T cell receptor (beta chain) with its context. Other nucleotide sequences in the sample specify the same CDR3. This entry belongs to a study of blood T cell repertoires in COVID-19. Study-level background: Acute-phase and convalescent COVID-19 samples originated in the United States, Italy and Spain.

Data came from immunoSEQ multiplex PCR; TCRdb stores just in-frame clones and leaves some out. The data contain about 130,000 clones, 79% of them singletons. The V and J ends lost 0 bases and 7 bases, in that order; junction bases with no gene match: 0. The CDR3 is 12 residues long. Germline V lookup: CDR1 GTSNPN, CDR2 SVGIG (reference sequence). The rearrangement uses TRBV30 and TRBJ1-5; 7 nucleotides align to TRBD1. This clonotype originated in a woman aged 70-85 years with COVID-19, enrolled during active disease. Material for sequencing was peripheral blood. The CDR3 DNA reads as TGTGCCTGGAGTGTACAGGGGCAGCCCCAGCATTTT. Residues: CAWSVQGQPQHF.